This TCR beta chain was sequenced during a study of blood T cell repertoires in COVID-19. On the study more broadly: T cells, B-cell-depleted T cells, or PBMCs provided the cDNA or gDNA that served as material.

Generated by immunoSEQ multiplex PCR, the TCRdb table keeps only in-frame clones and is missing some. This sample has 300,000 or so clones, with roughly 83% found just once. V was pared by 3 bases and J by 6 bases, with 4 bases of the junction left unmatched. The CDR3 consists of 16 residues. Per germline, CDR1 MDHEN and CDR2 SYDVKM. The sequencing sample was made of peripheral blood. The origin of this receptor is a woman aged 45 to 65 with acute or convalescent COVID-19. The rearrangement uses TRBV28 and TRBJ2-2, with 13 bases aligning to TRBD2. The CDR3 sequence: CASSFGGLAGAGELFF. Here the CDR3 DNA reads TGTGCCAGCAGTTTTGGAGGACTAGCGGGAGCCGGGGAGCTGTTTTTT.